The clone carrying this T cell receptor beta chain was seen many times. Per germline, CDR1 LNHNV and CDR2 YYDKDF (reference sequence). V shed 1 base and J shed 2 bases, with 6 bases lying between them. This CDR3 comprises 14 residues. Unique molecular identifiers tagged the TCRbeta library. TCRdb called the PCR reads again in MiXCR, with one record for every CDR3 protein. The sample lists roughly 100,000 distinct CDR3 sequences, approximately 8.4% seen once, with over 6% in the top ten. This entry comes from a study of T-cell reconstitution after alpha-beta-depleted transplantation in children. The chain has TRBV15 and TRBJ1-3, with D unclear. The sequenced sample was PBMCs from the stem cell graft donor, obtained from the stem cell graft. The TCR originated in a human donor who donated a stem cell graft to a child with congenital amegakaryocytic thrombocytopenia. This chain's CDR3 is CATSRGTAGNTIYF. The CDR3 DNA follows: TGTGCCACCAGCAGAGGGACGGCTGGAAACACCATATATTTT.